This paragraph covers one T cell receptor (beta chain) sequence. These data belong to a study of shared clonotypes between healthy human individuals. TCRdb keeps only in-frame clones here, not all; method: immunoSEQ multiplex PCR. The sample consists of roughly 2.6 million clones, around 90% of them appearing once. With 6 bases clipped from V and 6 bases from J, the junction kept 3 bases outside the gene matches. The germline V gene has CDR1 SGHAT and CDR2 FQNNGV. The CDR3 length is 14 residues. The source material was naive CD4+ T cells sorted from blood. As for subset: CD45RA+ positively selected. The chain is built from TRBV11-2 and TRBJ2-1; 12 nucleotides line up with TRBD2. This clonotype originated in a man between 18 and 35 years old in good health. CDR3 in amino acids: CASRAGLAGNEQFF. In nucleotides, the CDR3 is TGTGCCAGCAGGGCGGGACTAGCGGGCAATGAGCAGTTCTTC.